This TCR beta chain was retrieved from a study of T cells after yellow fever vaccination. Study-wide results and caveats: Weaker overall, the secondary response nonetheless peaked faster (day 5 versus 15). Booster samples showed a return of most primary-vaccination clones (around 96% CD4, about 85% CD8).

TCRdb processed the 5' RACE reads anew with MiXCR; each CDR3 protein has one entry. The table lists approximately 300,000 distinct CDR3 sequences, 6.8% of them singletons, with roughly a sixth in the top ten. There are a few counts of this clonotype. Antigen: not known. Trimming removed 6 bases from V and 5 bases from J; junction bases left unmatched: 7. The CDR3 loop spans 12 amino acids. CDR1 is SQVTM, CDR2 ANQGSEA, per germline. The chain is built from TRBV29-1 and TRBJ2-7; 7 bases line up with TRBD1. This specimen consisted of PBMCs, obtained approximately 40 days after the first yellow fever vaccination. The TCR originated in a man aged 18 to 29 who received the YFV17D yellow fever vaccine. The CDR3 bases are TGCAGCGTGTCCAGGGGGTTTGACGAGCAGTACTTC. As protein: CSVSRGFDEQYF.